This TCR beta chain was found in a study of blood T cell repertoires in COVID-19. Overall study context: Spain, Italy and the United States supplied samples that represented acute and convalescent COVID-19. The analysed material was cDNA or gDNA that came from T cells, B-cell-depleted T cells, or PBMCs.

Losses at the gene ends were 4 bases for V and 3 bases for J; bases not matched to a gene: 3. The germline V gene has CDR1 MNHGY and CDR2 SAAAGT. The CDR3 has 14 amino acids. In the authors' workflow: Scientists estimated how many nucleated cells there were by amplifying reference gene primers. Data came from immunoSEQ multiplex PCR; TCRdb stores just in-frame clones and leaves some out. V and J calls and clone size are those listed in that table; D and trimming were worked out from the DNA. In the table there are some 94,000 clones, about 89% of which are singletons. The rearrangement joins TRBV6-8 to TRBJ1-5; 7 bases map to TRBD1. The TCR sequence derives from a human donor in a cohort sampled during active COVID-19. The sequenced sample was peripheral blood. The CDR3 sequence is CASSSGQSNQPQHF. CDR3 DNA: TGTGCCAGCAGTTCGGGACAGTCCAATCAGCCCCAGCATTTT.